These 19 T cell receptor beta chains were all obtained from the same sample, sequenced in a study of identical twins. TCRdb passed the 5' RACE reads through MiXCR, listing each CDR3 protein once. This table has about 250,000 distinct CDR3 sequences, about 8.9% appearing once. The sample also formed part of further work on yellow fever vaccine responses in identical twins.

The sequenced material came from CD8+ T cells sorted from blood. The receptor set was obtained from a young woman in good health.

In this sample, this clonotype turned up many times. The rearrangement joins TRBV27 to TRBJ2-7; D call uncertain. The germline V gene encodes CDR1 MNHEY and CDR2 SMNVEV (reference sequence). V dropped 0 bases and J dropped 4 bases, with 7 bases sitting between them. The CDR3 has 13 amino acids. CDR3 amino acids: CASSLSSRYEQYF. CDR3 nucleotides: TGTGCCAGCAGTTTATCTTCCAGATACGAGCAGTACTTC.

At least ten counts were recorded for this clonotype. The chain carries TRBV12-3 or TRBV12-4 and TRBJ1-3; no clear D gene. CDR3 size: 12 residues. V lost 3 bases and J lost 8, with 8 bases in between. The CDR3 bases are TGTGCCAGCAGTTTTTCCTCGGACACCATATATTTT. It specifies CASSFSSDTIYF.

This clonotype was counted at least ten times. CDR3: CASTLWDRGDYGYTF. DNA for the CDR3: TGTGCCAGCACCTTATGGGACAGGGGAGACTATGGCTACACCTTC. The chain uses TRBV28 and TRBJ1-2, with 10 nucleotides matching TRBD1. The CDR3 runs to 15 residues. In germline, CDR1 is MDHEN, CDR2 SYDVKM. V shed 7 bases and J 3 bases; nucleotides not matched to a gene: 8.

Ten or more counts support this clonotype. The chain recombines TRBV7-9 with TRBJ2-3, with 9 bases lining up with TRBD1. V dropped 7 bases and J dropped 3; count of bases not matched to a gene: 8. In germline, CDR1 is SEHNR, CDR2 FQNEAQ (reference sequence). The CDR3 loop spans 15 amino acids. This CDR3 reads CASKNRDRATDTQYF. CDR3 nucleotide sequence: TGTGCCAGCAAAAACCGGGACAGGGCGACAGATACGCAGTATTTT.

This clonotype was detected many times. The rearrangement uses TRBV6-2 or TRBV6-3 and TRBJ2-5; 7 bases match TRBD1. The germline CDR1 and CDR2 sequences are MNHEY and SVGEGT. This CDR3 has 13 residues. V shed 6 bases and J 3 bases; nucleotides not matched to a gene: 4. CDR3 sequence reads: CASRKTGEETQYF. DNA for the CDR3: TGTGCCAGCAGAAAAACAGGGGAAGAGACCCAGTACTTC.

This clonotype was observed many times. The chain joins TRBV7-9 to TRBJ1-1; 7 positions agree with TRBD1. The V gene end was trimmed by 6 bases and the J gene end by 6 bases; junction bases not matched to a gene: 7. The CDR3 has 13 amino acids. Germline CDR1 SEHNR, CDR2 FQNEAQ (reference sequence). The CDR3 nucleotides read TGTGCCAGCAGAGAACAGGGGATCGCTGAAGCTTTCTTT. Its protein is CASREQGIAEAFF.

The J gene is TRBJ2-1, the V gene TRBV11-2, with 8 bases fitting TRBD1. The junction had 10 bases not matched to a gene; V was cut back by 1 base and J by 5 bases. This CDR3 has 17 amino acids. CDR1 SGHAT and CDR2 FQNNGV come from the germline V gene. CDR3 nucleotides: TGTGCCAGCAGCTTAGGCACGACCGGGACAGGAGACAATGAGCAGTTCTTC. Encoded protein: CASSLGTTGTGDNEQFF.

The gene calls are TRBV7-9 and TRBJ2-7; no firm D call. This CDR3 comprises 12 residues. Trimming took 5 bases from V and 6 from J, leaving 11 bases between them. The germline CDR1 and CDR2 sequences are SEHNR and FQNEAQ (reference sequence). This CDR3 reads CASSTTVVEQYF. In DNA form, the CDR3 reads TGTGCCAGCAGCACTACAGTAGTCGAGCAGTACTTC.

At least ten counts were recorded for this clonotype. The rearrangement uses TRBV7-9 and TRBJ2-4, with D perhaps TRBD1 (6 bases). CDR3 length: 15 residues. V lost 3 bases and J 3 bases, leaving 12 bases between the germline ends. Germline V gene data show CDR1 as SEHNR and CDR2 as FQNEAQ (reference sequence). The CDR3 coding sequence is TGTGCCAGCAGCTTCAACAGGGACGACAAAAACATTCAGTACTTC. This codes for CASSFNRDDKNIQYF.

The sample holds a few counts of this clonotype. The rearrangement joins TRBV9 to TRBJ2-1, with TRBD2 as a possible D gene (7 bases). V was cut by 0 bases and J by 8 bases, with 18 bases left in between. CDR3 size: 16 residues. Germline CDR1 is SGDLS and CDR2 is YYNGEE. The CDR3 DNA is TGTGCCAGCAGCGTAGGTTCGGGGGGCCGAGCCGATGAGCAGTTCTTC. This encodes CASSVGSGGRADEQFF.

This clonotype has at least ten counts. V is TRBV27 and J is TRBJ1-1, with D maybe TRBD1 (5 bases). This CDR3 has 16 residues. V lost 4 bases, J lost 0 bases, and 15 bases lay in between. CDR1 and CDR2 (germline): MNHEY, SMNVEV (reference sequence). Here the CDR3 DNA reads TGTGCCAGCAGTTCCCTCGGGGGGGGAATGAACACTGAAGCTTTCTTT. This encodes CASSSLGGGMNTEAFF.

This clonotype was detected many times. The chain has TRBV6-2 or TRBV6-3 and TRBJ2-7; 7 bases are shared with TRBD2. Germline V lookup: CDR1 MNHEY, CDR2 SVGEGT. CDR3 length: 18 amino acids. With 0 bases clipped from V and 1 base from J, the junction kept 12 bases outside the gene matches. The CDR3, as DNA: TGTGCCAGCAGTTACTCACGGGACTACCAAACGTCATCCTACGAGCAGTACTTC. The encoded protein is CASSYSRDYQTSSYEQYF.

This clonotype has ten or more counts. This chain connects TRBV3-1 to TRBJ2-5; possible D gene TRBD1, 7 bases. CDR1 LGHDT and CDR2 YNNKEL come from the germline V gene (reference sequence). CDR3 length: 15 amino acids. V lost 1 base and J lost 4, with 13 bases in between. CDR3 amino acids: CASSQGAGGGETQYF. CDR3 coding DNA: TGTGCCAGCAGCCAAGGGGCAGGGGGAGGAGAGACCCAGTACTTC.

This clonotype was observed at least ten times. This rearrangement joins TRBV20-1 to TRBJ2-7; 12 bases are a match to TRBD1. J gave up 3 bases and V 3 bases, and 6 bases lay outside the gene matches. The germline V gene encodes CDR1 DFQATT and CDR2 SNEGSKA (reference sequence). This CDR3 contains 15 residues. CDR3 sequence (DNA): TGCAGTGCTAGGGGGACAGGGGGCACCGACTACGAGCAGTACTTC. Translation gives CSARGTGGTDYEQYF.

This clonotype was counted a few times. This chain uses TRBV7-9 with TRBJ2-2; D gene uncertain. V was pared by 8 bases and J by 1 base, with 14 bases between. The CDR3 consists of 15 residues. The germline V gene encodes CDR1 SEHNR and CDR2 FQNEAQ (reference sequence). CDR3 in DNA: TGTGCCAGCTCATACGGTCCAGAGAACACCGGGGAGCTGTTTTTT. Protein sequence: CASSYGPENTGELFF. Supplemented by reference TRBV7-9 and TRBJ2-2, the full variable domain reads DTGVSQNPRHKITKRGQNVTFRCDPISEHNRLYWYRQTLGQGPEFLTYFQNEAQLEKSRLLSDRFSAERPKGSFSTLEIQRTEQGDSAMYLCASSYGPENTGELFFGEGSRLTVL.

Many counts were recorded for this clonotype. This chain joins TRBV5-6 and TRBJ2-4; D might be TRBD1 (6 bases). CDR1 SGHDT and CDR2 YYEEEE come from the germline V gene. CDR3 size: 12 residues. V gave up 2 bases and J gave up 8 bases, with 8 bases separating them. DNA for the CDR3: TGTGCCAGCAGCTTCCCAGGGGACATTCAGTACTTC. Amino acids: CASSFPGDIQYF.

This clonotype was found many times. The J gene is TRBJ2-1, the V gene TRBV5-1; D is perhaps TRBD1 or TRBD2 (6 bases each). Trimming removed 4 bases from V and 8 bases from J, with 13 bases in between. There are 13 residues in the CDR3. The V gene's germline CDR1 is SGHRS and CDR2 YFSETQ. Here the CDR3 reads CASSALGGDEQFF. CDR3 bases: TGCGCCAGCAGCGCACTCGGGGGCGATGAGCAGTTCTTC.

The table lists this clonotype with many counts. The rearrangement uses TRBV6-1 and TRBJ1-1; no clear D gene. Germline-derived CDR1 and CDR2 are MNHNS and SASEGT. V dropped 10 bases and J dropped 6 bases, with 18 bases sitting between them. The CDR3 length is 13 residues. The CDR3 region is CAIGELGLAEAFF. Here the CDR3 DNA reads TGTGCCATCGGAGAGTTAGGGTTGGCTGAAGCTTTCTTT.

This chain joins TRBV12-3 or TRBV12-4 and TRBJ2-2; 7 positions match TRBD2. The CDR3 totals 16 residues. V lost 7 bases and J lost 4; bases outside the gene matches: 12. This CDR3 is CASIISGGLGTGELFF. The CDR3 DNA reads as TGTGCCAGCATAATCTCGGGGGGATTAGGCACCGGGGAGCTGTTTTTT.